The sequence of this TCR beta chain was determined in a study of OX40 agonist ivuxolimab in advanced cancers. In the study overall: Melanoma, hepatocellular carcinoma, head and neck or renal cell cancer occurred in dose-escalation patients. It was permissible to have had prior anti-PD-1, anti-PD-L1 or anti-CTLA-4 therapy, and about 40% had some.

This CDR3 is 16 amino acids long. Trimming stripped 6 bases from V and 1 base from J, with 15 bases between. Germline-derived CDR1 and CDR2 are LGHNT and FRNRAP. Study-level results: With doses of 0.1 to 3.0 mg/kg, CD4+ and CD8+ blood T cells had undergone clonal expansion by week 6.

To note about this clone: What it binds is unknown.

Produced via immunoSEQ multiplex PCR; TCRdb's table is partial and in-frame only. This sample has around 75,000 clones, with 85% to 90% found just once. The TCR sequence derives from an adult with an advanced solid tumor such as melanoma, head and neck, liver or kidney cancer. V usage is TRBV12-5 and J usage is TRBJ2-2; D might be TRBD1 (6 bases). Sample: CD4+ or CD8+ T cells sorted from blood, taken in a trial of the OX40 agonist ivuxolimab. CDR3 coding DNA: TGTGCTAGTGGGGAAAGGGGACACGGGAACACCGGGGAGCTGTTTTTT. Translation gives CASGERGHGNTGELFF.